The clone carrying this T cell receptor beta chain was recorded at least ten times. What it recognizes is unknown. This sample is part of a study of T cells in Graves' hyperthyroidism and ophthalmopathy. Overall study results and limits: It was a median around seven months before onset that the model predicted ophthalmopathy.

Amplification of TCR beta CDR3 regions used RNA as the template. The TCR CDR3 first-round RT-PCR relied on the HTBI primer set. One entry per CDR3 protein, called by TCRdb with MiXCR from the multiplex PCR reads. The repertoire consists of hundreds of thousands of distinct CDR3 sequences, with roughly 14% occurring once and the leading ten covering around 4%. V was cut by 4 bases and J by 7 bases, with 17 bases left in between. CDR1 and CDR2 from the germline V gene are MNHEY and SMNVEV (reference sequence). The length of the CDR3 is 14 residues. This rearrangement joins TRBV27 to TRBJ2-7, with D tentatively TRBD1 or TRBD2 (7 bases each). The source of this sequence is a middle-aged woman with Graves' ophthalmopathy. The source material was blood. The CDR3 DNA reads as TGTGCCAGCAGTTCCCAGGGGGGGTGGGAAGAGCAGTACTTC. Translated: CASSSQGGWEEQYF.